This record covers a single TCR beta chain. The specificity of this receptor is unknown. No clone much larger than this one lies a single base away; base qualities are absent. These data belong to a study of shared clonotypes between healthy human individuals (TCRdb year 2020). Study-wide context: Three men and a couple of women, aged 18 to 49 years, made up the cohort. For each donor, three plates each were used for CD4 naive and CD4 memory, two plates were used for CD8 naive, and one plate was used for CD8 memory. To estimate repertoire size and how much clonotypes are shared between individuals, the study performed deep sequencing of blood TCR repertoires from five healthy adults. To increase sequencing depth and limit assay-specific biases, TCR repertoire library preparation and sequencing were carried out by different laboratories using diverse techniques. Each donor's leukapheresis produced roughly between roughly 0.85 and 10 billion PBMCs.

Using the deep immunoSEQ assay, multiplex PCR amplified TCR CDR3 regions from genomic DNA. For each cell subset, the extracted genomic DNA was distributed evenly across all wells of several immunoSEQ 96-well plates, and each plate served as one replicate. For sorted subsets, each replicate PCR was loaded with about 200 ng genomic DNA, equivalent to 32,000 or so T cell genomes. Purified libraries were measured with a Qubit 3.0 fluorometer, size-checked on a Bioanalyzer 2100, and measured again with the KAPA Library Quantification kit. Each immunoSEQ 96-well plate was sequenced on its own single-read 150-cycle Illumina NextSeq 550 flow cell. Turning to the authors' computational methods: The immunoSEQ output contained only junctional sequences without quality scores, so filtering could not match that applied to full-length reads. To assign V/J genes and CDR3, sequences were annotated against IMGT germline references using PyIR, a Python wrapper for IgBLAST v1.9. Reads with weak V/J assignments (E-value above 1e-6), missing CDR3, stop codons, out-of-frame junctions, or ambiguous translated residues were removed. V3J clonotypes were defined by identical inferred V gene, J gene, and CDR3 amino acid sequence. The percentage overlap between two repertoires was calculated by dividing the number of shared unique clonotypes by the size of the smaller repertoire. Richness of each repertoire was evaluated using RTK rarefaction, the Chao1 estimator, and Recon v2.1 estimates of unobserved clonotypes. For all TCRbeta clonotypes obtained by the gDNA method from four donors, generation probabilities were computed with OLGA. TCRdb stores this immuneACCESS table with in-frame sequences only. Part of the clones is absent; in the studies checked, under half of the shortfall reflects unresolved V genes, and no reason is known for the rest. Clone size and V and J calls were adopted from that table, with D and trimming inferred from the DNA. The table for this sample lists some 1 million clones; roughly 80% of them were counted only once. The top ten constitute approximately 1.5% of the sample.

The study at large found these results: Compared with non-shared clonotypes, the clonotypes found in all four sorted-subset donors had higher generation probabilities. Incomplete sequencing was indicated by rarefaction of sorted-subset datasets, despite the large sequencing depth. Because the study included only a small number of donors, the genetic and exposure-history diversity represented was limited. Pairwise subsampling led to the expectation that sequencing depth would affect the degree of clonotype sharing among donors. Sampling was restricted to blood, and TCR repertoires in tissues likely differ from the TCR repertoires found in blood. Estimated clonotype richness was generally larger for naive than for memory subsets. Across four donors, approximately 5% of naive CD4, approximately 3.5% of naive CD8, about 2.3% of memory CD4, and around 0.4% of memory CD8 clonotypes were shared.

Germline trimming amounts to 1 base on V and 5 bases on J, with 3 as the count of junction bases outside the gene matches. Sequences LGHNA (CDR1) and YNFKEQ (CDR2) are obtained from the germline V gene. The CDR3 numbers 16 residues from cysteine through phenylalanine. Left in the record is the CDR3 DNA by itself, 48 bases read in frame from the first base. Healthy HIV-negative adults with no recently reported acute infections or vaccinations were included as donors. Every donor was a Caucasian adult living in Nashville, Tennessee, USA. CD4+ T cells were enriched by magnetic negative selection; naive cells were then positively selected on CD45RA, and the negative fraction formed the memory subset. Blood was collected by leukapheresis, and PBMCs were isolated by Ficoll-Histopaque density gradient centrifugation and then cryopreserved in liquid nitrogen vapor phase. Analytical flow cytometry was used to check the purity and quantity of each magnetically sorted T cell population. Genomic DNA was isolated from each sorted fraction and quantified by UV absorbance on a Nanodrop 2000c.

The sample taken for sequencing was memory CD4+ T cells sorted from blood. Taken with the paper, the label for cell subset or site translates to: CD45RA-negative fraction. The chain employs TRBV4-2 and TRBJ2-5, and 14 bases in between align with TRBD2. This TCR was recovered from a man aged 18 to 29 in good health. The CDR3 protein sequence reads: CASSQGTSGGPETQYF. The nucleotide sequence reads TGTGCCAGCAGCCAAGGGACTAGCGGGGGGCCGGAGACCCAGTACTTC.